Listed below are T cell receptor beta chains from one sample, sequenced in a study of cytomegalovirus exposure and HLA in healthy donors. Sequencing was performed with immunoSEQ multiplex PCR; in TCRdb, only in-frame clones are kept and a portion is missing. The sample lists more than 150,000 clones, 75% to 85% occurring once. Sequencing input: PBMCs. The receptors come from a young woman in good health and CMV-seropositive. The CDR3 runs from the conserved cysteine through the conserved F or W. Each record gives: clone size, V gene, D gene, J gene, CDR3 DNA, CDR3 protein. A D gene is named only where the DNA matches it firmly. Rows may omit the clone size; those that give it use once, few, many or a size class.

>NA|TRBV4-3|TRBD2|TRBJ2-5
TGCGCCAGCAGCCAAGATGCAAGCGGGGGTGAGACCCAGTACTTC
CASSQDASGGETQYF
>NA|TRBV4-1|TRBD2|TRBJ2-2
TGCGCCAGCAGCCGACGGGGGGGAAACACCGGGGAGCTGTTTTTT
CASSRRGGNTGELFF
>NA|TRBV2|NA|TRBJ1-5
TGTGCCAGCAGTCCACGATGGGGGCTGGGCAATCAGCCCCAGCATTTT
CASSPRWGLGNQPQHF
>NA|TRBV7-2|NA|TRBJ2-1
TGTGCCAGCAGCTTGGCGGGCTTGGGGCAGTTCTTC
CASSLAGLGQFF
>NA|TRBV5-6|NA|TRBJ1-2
TGTGCCAGCAGCTTCCCAGGTTTGGGTGGCTACACCTTC
CASSFPGLGGYTF
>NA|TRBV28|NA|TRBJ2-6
TGTGCCAGCAGCCCTCAGACTGCTGGGGCCAACGTCCTGACTTTC
CASSPQTAGANVLTF
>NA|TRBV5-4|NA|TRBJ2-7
TGTGCCAGCAGCTTAAGACAGCCGTCCTACGAGCAGTACTTC
CASSLRQPSYEQYF
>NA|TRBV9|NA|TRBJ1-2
TGTGCCAGCAGCGTAGATAGCTATGGCTACACCTTC
CASSVDSYGYTF
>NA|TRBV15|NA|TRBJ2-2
TGTGCCACCAGAGGACGGGGAGACACCGGGGAGCTGTTTTTT
CATRGRGDTGELFF
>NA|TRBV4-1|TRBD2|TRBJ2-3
TGCGCCAGCAGCCCACTCGGGACTAGCGGCCTCACAGATACGCAGTATTTT
CASSPLGTSGLTDTQYF
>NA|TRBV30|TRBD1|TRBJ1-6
TGTGCCTGGAGCACAAACGACAGGGGACCCCTCCACTTT
CAWSTNDRGPLHF
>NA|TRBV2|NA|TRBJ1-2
TGTGCCAGCGGAAAAGTGACACGCCCGGGATATGGCTACACCTTC
CASGKVTRPGYGYTF
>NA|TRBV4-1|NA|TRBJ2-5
TGCGCCAGCAGCCAAGCGAGGGTAGAGACCCAGTACTTC
CASSQARVETQYF
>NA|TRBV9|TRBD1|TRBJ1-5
TGTGCCAGCATCCCAGTACTCGACAGGGGTGACCTTCAGCCCCAGCATTTT
CASIPVLDRGDLQPQHF
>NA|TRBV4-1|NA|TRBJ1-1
TGCGCCAGCAGCCAAGACCCGACGGGCACTGAAGCTTTCTTT
CASSQDPTGTEAFF
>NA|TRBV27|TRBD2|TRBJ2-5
TGTGCCAGCAGTTCCCTAGCGGGGGGACTACAAGAGACCCAGTACTTC
CASSSLAGGLQETQYF
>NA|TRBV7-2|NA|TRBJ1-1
TGTGCCAGCAGCCAGCGAACCACTGAAGCTTTCTTT
CASSQRTTEAFF
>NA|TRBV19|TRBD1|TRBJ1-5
TGTGCCAGTAGTACAACGACAGGGTATCAGCCCCAGCATTTT
CASSTTTGYQPQHF
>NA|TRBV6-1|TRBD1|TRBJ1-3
TGTGCCAGCAGTGGGGGACAGGGGCGAGGAAACACCATATATTTT
CASSGGQGRGNTIYF
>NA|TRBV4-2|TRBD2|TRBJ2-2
TGTGCCAGCAGCCAAGAAAGTATCACTAGCGGGGGATCCGGGGAGCTGTTTTTT
CASSQESITSGGSGELFF
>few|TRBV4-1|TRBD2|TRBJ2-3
TGCGCCAGCAGCCAATTTAGCGGGGGATACACAGATACGCAGTATTTT
CASSQFSGGYTDTQYF
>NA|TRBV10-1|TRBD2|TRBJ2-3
TGCGCCAGCAGTGAAGCGGGGGGGTTTGTAAATACGCAGTATTTT
CASSEAGGFVNTQYF
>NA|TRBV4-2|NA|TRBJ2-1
TGTGCCAGCAGCCAAGATGGGCAGGCTGGTAAGCAGTTCTTC
CASSQDGQAGKQFF
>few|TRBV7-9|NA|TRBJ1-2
TGTGCCAGCAGTCCTTACGACAGGTTCCTAGATGGCTACACCTTC
CASSPYDRFLDGYTF
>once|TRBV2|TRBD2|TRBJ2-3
TGTGCCAGCAGGTTCCGACTAGCGGGGGGGAGCACAGATACGCAGTATTTT
CASRFRLAGGSTDTQYF
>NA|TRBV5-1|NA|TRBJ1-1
TGCGCCAGCAGCCTGGGGAGACTGAACACTGAAGCTTTCTTT
CASSLGRLNTEAFF
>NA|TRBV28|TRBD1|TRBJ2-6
TGTGCCAGCAGTTCGATGGGACAGTTGGCTTCAGGGGCCAACGTCCTGACTTTC
CASSSMGQLASGANVLTF
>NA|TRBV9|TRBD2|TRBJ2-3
TGTGCCAGCAGCGTAGGCGGGGGGGCCTCAGATACGCAGTATTTT
CASSVGGGASDTQYF
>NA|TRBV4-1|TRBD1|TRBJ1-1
TGCGCCAGCAGCCTTGGACAGGGTGACACTGAAGCTTTCTTT
CASSLGQGDTEAFF
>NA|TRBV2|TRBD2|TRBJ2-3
TGTGCCAGCAGGGTAACTAGCGGGGGCACAGATACGCAGTATTTT
CASRVTSGGTDTQYF
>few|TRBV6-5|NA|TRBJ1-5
TGTGCCAGCAGTTACAGAGGGGGGGGAGGTCAGCCCCAGCATTTT
CASSYRGGGGQPQHF
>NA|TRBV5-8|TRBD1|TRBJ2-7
TGTGCCAGCATCCTGACAGGGGGCGCTTACGAGCAGTACTTC
CASILTGGAYEQYF